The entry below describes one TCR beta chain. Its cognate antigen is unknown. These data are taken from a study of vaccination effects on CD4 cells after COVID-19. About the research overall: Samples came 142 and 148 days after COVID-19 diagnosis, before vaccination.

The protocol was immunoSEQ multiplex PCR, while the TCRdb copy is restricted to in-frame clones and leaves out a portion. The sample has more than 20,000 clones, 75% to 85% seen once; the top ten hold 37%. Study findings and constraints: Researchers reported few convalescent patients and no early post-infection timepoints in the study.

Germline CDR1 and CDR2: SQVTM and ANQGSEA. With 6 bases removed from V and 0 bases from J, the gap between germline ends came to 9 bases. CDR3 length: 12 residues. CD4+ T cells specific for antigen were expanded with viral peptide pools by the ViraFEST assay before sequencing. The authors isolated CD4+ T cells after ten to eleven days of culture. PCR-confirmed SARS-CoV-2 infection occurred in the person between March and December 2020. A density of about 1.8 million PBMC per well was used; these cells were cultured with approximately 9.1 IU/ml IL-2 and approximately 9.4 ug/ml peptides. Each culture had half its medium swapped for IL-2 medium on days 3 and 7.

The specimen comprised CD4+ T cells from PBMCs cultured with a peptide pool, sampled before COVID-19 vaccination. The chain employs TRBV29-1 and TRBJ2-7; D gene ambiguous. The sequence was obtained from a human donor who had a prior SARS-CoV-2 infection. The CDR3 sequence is CSVSGDSYEQYF. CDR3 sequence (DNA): TGCAGCGTATCTGGGGACTCCTACGAGCAGTACTTC.